The present T cell receptor beta chain was sequenced within a study of control samples from healthy donors and cancer patients. V shed 6 bases and J 4 bases; nucleotides not matched to a gene: 5. CDR3 size: 13 residues. TCRdb's table, derived via immunoSEQ multiplex PCR, lists solely in-frame clones and lacks some. The table lists 75,000 to 100,000 clones, about 90% of them singletons. This chain uses TRBV12-3 or TRBV12-4 with TRBJ1-2, with 7 bases matching TRBD1. This clonotype was sampled from a man aged 45 to 65 in good health. The sample consisted of blood. The CDR3 here is CASSQTGAYGYTF. In DNA form, the CDR3 reads TGTGCCAGCAGCCAAACAGGGGCCTATGGCTACACCTTC.